This T cell receptor (beta chain) was identified during a study of cytomegalovirus exposure and HLA in healthy donors (dated by TCRdb to 2017 to 2019). Some background on the complete study: In an earlier analysis of roughly 590 of the donors, about 270 Gb of sequence data and some 100 million unique TCR beta sequences from 150 million to 200 million T cells were reported. To predict cytomegalovirus infection status, the study brought together high-throughput TCR immunosequencing, statistical association of individual TCRs with disease status, and machine learning. Donor age, sex, ethnicity and CMV serostatus were collected together with the repertoire data. An early release that covered approximately 600 HLA-typed donors contained around 300 gigabases of sequencing data and tens of millions of unique TCR sequences. Besides the first cohort of approximately 710 subjects, a separate validation cohort made up of some 110 different subjects was used. Genome-wide SNP genotypes for about three fifths of the 666 donors were used in a later genetic analysis, which treated that subset as a discovery cohort. Class I and class II HLA loci were covered by the typing at four-digit resolution. Rather than drawing on any new phenotypic data, the later analysis identified candidate immune exposures from TCR beta sequences and the way those sequences occurred across donors. Across 300 to 500 genotyped donors of the cohort, an average of approximately 240,000 unique TCR beta nucleotide sequences per donor were sequenced, and approximately 17% of those sequences were non-productive. The aim of the study was to test whether cataloging public T cell receptors could identify signatures of past pathogen exposure. Among the roughly 400 genotyped donors, more than 70% belonged to the genetic ancestry cluster associated with self-reported Caucasian donors. The study profiled the T cell repertoires of under 700 subjects by immunosequencing and related them to cytomegalovirus serostatus. Roughly 5 DR-DQ haplotypes were treated as single units for association and clustering because of strong linkage in the cohort. An earlier analysis of 587 of the donors used high-throughput TCR beta sequencing to judge whether each TCR beta V gene segment behaved as functional or pseudogenic. Typing coverage differed by locus: A, B, C, DRB1 and DQB1 were typed in about 620-640 donors, DQA1 in approximately 520, DPA1 in some 610, and DPB1 in approximately 450. All discovery cohort repertoires had been generated on a single sequencing platform. In a later analysis, previously published TCR beta repertoires from roughly 710 donors were re-analyzed and high-resolution HLA genotyping was added so that TCR occurrence patterns could be studied.

Libraries came from the immunoSEQ multiplex PCR assay. For the multiplex PCR, a mixture combining 60 forward primers for TCR Vbeta segments and 13 reverse primers for TCR Jbeta segments was used. The CDR3 region of rearranged TCR beta genes was amplified from genomic DNA by a multiplex PCR assay. Amplified TCR beta libraries were sequenced as 87-base-pair reads on the Illumina HiSeq System. The study's processing was this. A later analysis tallied tens of millions of unique TCR beta chains across the approximately 670 repertoires, and approximately 11 million of those chains were shared by two or more donors. A nearest-neighbor algorithm error-corrected the raw reads and collapsed the reads into unique sequences, merging closely related sequences to remove PCR and sequencing errors. Alignment of CDR3 sequences to IMGT reference sequences was used to assign V, D and J gene segments. For a sequence to be retained, a match of at least six nucleotides to both a V gene segment and a J gene segment was required. Rearrangements were classified as productive when the CDR3 lacked stop codons and remained in frame with V and J, and all other rearrangements were classified as non-productive. CDR3 was defined by IMGT convention, running from the second conserved V-encoded cysteine to the conserved J-encoded phenylalanine. The earlier analysis of some 580 of the donors excluded any sequence lacking an unambiguous match to a single V gene segment. In an earlier analysis of some 590 of the donors, a V segment was called functional when productive rearrangements were above 56.7%, and segregating when the standard deviation between donors exceeded 5%. A statistical classification framework was built to diagnose cytomegalovirus status from the catalog of TCR beta chain sequences. V and J gene assignment, in a later analysis, came from comparing TCR nucleotide sequences with IMGT/GENE-DB human TR gene sequences. Using the TCRdist pipeline, a later analysis assigned CDR3 sequences along with most-parsimonious VDJ recombination scenarios. In a later analysis, every TCR beta chain was defined by the combination of its CDR3 amino acid sequence and its V-gene family, and reads without a unique V-gene family were dropped. As a way to deal with suspected cross-contamination and a sequencing artifact, a later analysis dropped 450 to 600 nucleotide sequences that were highly shared and had low generation probability. In a later analysis, a clonal expansion index for each public chain was calculated from normalized within-repertoire ranks of inferred template counts. In a later analysis, generation probabilities were computed using a VDJ recombination model fitted to out-of-frame rearrangements, and the results were checked against IGoR. A later analysis scored TCR-TCR, TCR-HLA and TCR-CMV co-occurrence with hypergeometric tests, applying a repertoire-size bias correction to TCR pairs. In a later analysis, false discovery rates were estimated by permuting HLA or CMV assignments 20 times. A later analysis grouped co-occurring TCRs with DBSCAN, adding TCRdist sequence similarity when clustering within HLA-allele-positive subsets. Co-occurrence clustering excluded repertoires with fewer than 30,000 or more than 120,000 public chains, plus five with anomalous nucleotide sharing. TCRdb retrieved this table from immuneACCESS and kept in-frame rearrangements only. Not all clones are present; in checked studies, unresolved V genes account for under half, and no reason is known for the remainder. The V and J calls and clone size come from that table; D and trimming were worked out from the DNA. Here the sample has roughly 200,000 clones; roughly 87% occur a single time. The ten most abundant clones make up around 0.99% of the sample.

Note on this clone: No cognate antigen has been identified for it. Its ends do not fully match the called genes, so a read error is possible.

The germline V gene encodes CDR1 SEHNR and CDR2 FQNEAQ (reference sequence). From the cysteine through the phenylalanine, the CDR3 covers 15 amino acids. The only DNA kept is the CDR3, 45 bases in frame from the first base. In total, 500 to 700 healthy bone marrow donors made up the cohort. All cohort members were sampled while nominally healthy, although unrecorded immune exposures were likely present. The donor tested CMV seronegative and was one of the 352 seronegative cohort members. A peripheral blood sample was collected from each donor, and TCR beta sequencing was performed on peripheral blood mononuclear cells. Genomic DNA extraction from the blood cell samples was performed with the Qiagen DNeasy Blood Extraction Kit. What the research found in general, with its limitations: Broadly in line with IMGT annotations, most TCR beta V segments showed up in productive rearrangements about 87% or about 30% of the time in an earlier analysis of 450 to 600 of the donors. A later genetic analysis reported fewer N-insertions in productive TCRs among donors in an Asian-associated ancestry cluster than the approximately 700-donor mean. A later analysis found that HLA-associated TCR beta chains were more clonally expanded and had lower generation probabilities than equally common non-associated chains. HLA typing was unavailable for some donors at each locus, so association tests used only the typed subset. Specific HLA alleles were associated with roughly 16,000 TCR beta sequences at a false discovery rate of 0.05 in a later analysis. In a later genetic analysis, a missense DCLRE1C variant was associated with V-gene and J-gene trimming of TCR beta chains, and the association was replicated in an independent cohort. The sequencing pipeline was judged likely to have produced a cluster of highly shared sequence variants as a technical artifact. Cytomegalovirus status was reported to be diagnosed by the classifier with high specificity and sensitivity in both the original and validation cohorts. Linkage disequilibrium might explain the correlated functional status among segregating V segments, but an unknown experimental factor could not be excluded. Several of the top co-occurrence clusters appeared to be linked to parvovirus B19, influenza, CMV and Epstein-Barr virus, according to a later analysis. A further reported finding was that TCR beta sequences accurately predicted the HLA-A and HLA-B alleles for most subjects in the first cohort. In vitro tests confirmed that a few of the cytomegalovirus-associated TCR beta chains recognize cytomegalovirus antigens. Presence/absence analyses assumed roughly uniform sequencing depth across donors, an assumption that may not hold. When HLA alleles, especially DR and DQ, strongly co-occurred, TCR associations were difficult to assign to individual alleles. Because counts were too low, approximately 15 rarely observed V segments, including chromosome 9 orphons, were excluded from the earlier analysis of 587 of the donors. In the study, about 150 TCR beta chains were listed as associated with cytomegalovirus. Immune exposure information for the cohort was limited to CMV serostatus. While some public TCRs were present in many individuals, most TCR sequences turned up only very rarely across donors. In this cohort, only TCR beta chains were sequenced, and detectable features were limited by the absence of alpha or paired-chain data. In a later analysis, the rate of TCR association differed among HLA loci, with DRB1 alleles having the most associated TCRs and HLA-C alleles having the fewest. Some IMGT-functional V segments, including TRBV6-2 and TRBV6-3, could not be told apart with the 87-base-pair reads, so those segments were excluded. According to a later analysis, most CMV-associated TCR beta chains appeared to be HLA-restricted, and the HLA associations seemed to be driven largely by CMV exposure. The authors suggested that the approach could potentially be extended to other disease states and immunological phenotypes.

The source is a boy aged 2 to 10 in good health and CMV-seronegative. Sequenced material: PBMCs. This chain is built from TRBV7-9 and TRBJ2-5, and perhaps TRBD2 as D gene, on 5 matching bases. The nucleotide sequence is TGTTCCAGCAGCTTTCCGACACAGAGGGAAGAGACCCAGTACTTC. Protein translation: CSSSFPTQREETQYF.